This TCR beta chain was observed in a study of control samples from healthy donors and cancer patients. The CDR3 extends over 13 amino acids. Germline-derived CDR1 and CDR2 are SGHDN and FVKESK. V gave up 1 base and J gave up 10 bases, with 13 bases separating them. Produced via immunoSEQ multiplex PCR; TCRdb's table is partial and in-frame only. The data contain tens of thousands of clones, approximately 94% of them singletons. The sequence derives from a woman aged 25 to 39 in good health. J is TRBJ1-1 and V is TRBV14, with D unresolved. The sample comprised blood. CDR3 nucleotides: TGTGCCAGCAGCCAAGGAAAGGGTGGGATAGCTTTCTTT. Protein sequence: CASSQGKGGIAFF.